The following is a T cell receptor (beta chain) sequence with its context. This sample is part of a study of blood T cell repertoires in COVID-19. Study in general: Sites in the United States, Italy and Spain provided acute and convalescent COVID-19 samples.

Between the trimmed V and J ends, which lost 2 bases and 1 base, there was a span of 12 bases. Germline values: CDR1 LGHNA, CDR2 YSLEER. CDR3 length: 15 residues. Sequencing used immunoSEQ multiplex PCR; TCRdb keeps in-frame clones, though not all of them. Seen here are more than 80,000 clones, about 86% observed once, and the top ten hold approximately 1.8%. The sequenced sample was peripheral blood. The chain recombines TRBV4-3 with TRBJ2-7; D might be TRBD2 (6 bases). The TCR sequence derives from a man older than 75 with acute or convalescent COVID-19. The CDR3 loop reads CASSQRWGGSYEQYF. CDR3 in DNA: TGCGCCAGCAGCCAAAGGTGGGGAGGATCCTACGAGCAGTACTTC.